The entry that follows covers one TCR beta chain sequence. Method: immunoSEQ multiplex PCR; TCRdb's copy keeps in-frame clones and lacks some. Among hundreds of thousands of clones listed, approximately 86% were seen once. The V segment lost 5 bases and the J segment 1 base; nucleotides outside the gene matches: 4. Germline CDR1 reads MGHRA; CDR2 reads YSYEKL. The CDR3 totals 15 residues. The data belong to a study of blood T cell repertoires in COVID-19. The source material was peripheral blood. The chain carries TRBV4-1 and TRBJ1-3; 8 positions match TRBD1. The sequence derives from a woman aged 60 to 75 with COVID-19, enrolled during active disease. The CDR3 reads CASSYRQGSGNTIYF. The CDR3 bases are TGCGCCAGCAGCTATCGACAGGGGTCTGGAAACACCATATATTTT.